This entry is about one T cell receptor beta chain. Germline CDR1 and CDR2: SGDLS and YYNGEE. Between the trimmed V and J ends, which lost 0 bases and 0 bases, there was a span of 11 bases. The CDR3 extends over 16 amino acids. This sample is part of a study of blood T cell repertoires in COVID-19. Overall study context: PBMCs, B-cell-depleted T cells, or T cells were the source of the cDNA or gDNA that made up the material.

Those enrolled, adults aged roughly 18 to 95 years, came from around 25 US areas. Resolution of symptoms, clearance, or two negative PCRs was present in recovered Cohort 3 donors. In the study's own analysis: The authors estimated nucleated cell counts from reference gene primer amplification. Assay: immunoSEQ multiplex PCR; the TCRdb copy retains only in-frame clones and omits some. V and J calls and clone size come straight from that table; D and trimming were deduced from the DNA. The data show approximately 280,000 clones, with 85% seen just once and 2.5% to 3% held by the top ten. V gene TRBV9 combines with J gene TRBJ2-3, with D tentatively TRBD2 (6 bases). Input material: PBMCs or T cells enriched from blood (not recorded which). The receptor's source is a woman aged 50 to 65 who had recovered from COVID-19. The DNA for the CDR3 is TGTGCCAGCAGCGTAGGCCGGGGGTCTAGCACAGATACGCAGTATTTT. The encoded protein is CASSVGRGSSTDTQYF.